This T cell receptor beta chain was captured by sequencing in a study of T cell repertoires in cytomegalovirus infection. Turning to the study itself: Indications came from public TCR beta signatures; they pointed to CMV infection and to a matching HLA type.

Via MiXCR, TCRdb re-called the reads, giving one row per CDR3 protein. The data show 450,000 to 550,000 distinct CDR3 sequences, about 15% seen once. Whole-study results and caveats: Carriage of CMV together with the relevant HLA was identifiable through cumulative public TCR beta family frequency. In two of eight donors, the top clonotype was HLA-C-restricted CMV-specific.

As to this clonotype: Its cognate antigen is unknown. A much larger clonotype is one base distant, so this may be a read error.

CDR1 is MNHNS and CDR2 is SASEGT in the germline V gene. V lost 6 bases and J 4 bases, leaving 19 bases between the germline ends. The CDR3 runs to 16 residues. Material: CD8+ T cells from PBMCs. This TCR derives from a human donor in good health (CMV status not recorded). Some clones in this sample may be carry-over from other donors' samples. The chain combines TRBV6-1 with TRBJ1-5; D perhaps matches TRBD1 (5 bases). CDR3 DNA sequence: TGTGCCAGCAGCCCCAGGGAACGGGGCTTAAATCAGCCCCAGCATTTT. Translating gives CASSPRERGLNQPQHF.